This T cell receptor (beta chain) was sequenced during a study of patients and donors after allogeneic stem cell transplantation. Each CDR3 protein is one row after TCRdb ran MiXCR on the RT-PCR reads. The sample records about a million distinct CDR3 sequences, under 20% being singletons. V shed 5 bases and J 1 base; nucleotides not matched to a gene: 8. Looked up from germline, CDR1 is SGHTA and CDR2 is FQGNSA. The CDR3 extends over 17 amino acids. The sequence came from a human donor who was either an allogeneic HSCT recipient or a stem cell or donor lymphocyte infusion donor (not recorded which). It is not recorded whose cells these are; they may come from a transplant donor. The J gene is TRBJ1-5, the V gene TRBV7-2; 10 nucleotides match TRBD1. The sample was blood, either unsorted or a sorted T cell fraction (not recorded which). The CDR3 reads CASSATGGAWSNQPQHF. For the CDR3, the DNA is TGTGCCAGCAGCGCGACAGGGGGCGCATGGAGCAATCAGCCCCAGCATTTT.